This T cell receptor beta chain was found in a study of human T cells and chemical hapten exposure. Specified time point: pre-sensitization, week 0. The sample's treatment: therapeutic diphenylcyclopropenone sensitization with weekly scalp DPC. MiXCR, run by TCRdb on the RACE reads, gives a single entry per CDR3 protein. The sample includes tens of thousands of distinct CDR3 sequences, about an eighth of them seen just once. This clonotype was counted only a few times. Its antigen remains unidentified. This CDR3 region has 14 residues. In germline, CDR1 is SNHLY, CDR2 FYNNEI. The V gene end was trimmed by 8 bases and the J gene end by 2 bases; junction bases not matched to a gene: 7. General observations from the study: Having alopecia, the donors may differ immunologically from healthy people.

The V call is TRBV2, the J call TRBJ2-3, with 7 bases that match TRBD2. This receptor was identified in a woman in her twenties or thirties with alopecia areata. Some clones in this sample may be carry-over from other donors' samples. The specimen was whole blood, collected in connection with sensitization to the hapten diphenylcyclopropenone (DPC). The CDR3 region is CASGAGVLTDTQYF. The DNA of the CDR3 is TGTGCCAGCGGTGCGGGAGTCCTCACAGATACGCAGTATTTT. The full variable domain, rest sourced from reference TRBV2 and TRBJ2-3, is EPEVTQTPSHQVTQMGQEVILRCVPISNHLYFYWYRQILGQKVEFLVSFYNNEISEKSEIFDDQFSVERPDGSNFTLKIRSTKLEDSAMYFCASGAGVLTDTQYFGPGTRLTVL.